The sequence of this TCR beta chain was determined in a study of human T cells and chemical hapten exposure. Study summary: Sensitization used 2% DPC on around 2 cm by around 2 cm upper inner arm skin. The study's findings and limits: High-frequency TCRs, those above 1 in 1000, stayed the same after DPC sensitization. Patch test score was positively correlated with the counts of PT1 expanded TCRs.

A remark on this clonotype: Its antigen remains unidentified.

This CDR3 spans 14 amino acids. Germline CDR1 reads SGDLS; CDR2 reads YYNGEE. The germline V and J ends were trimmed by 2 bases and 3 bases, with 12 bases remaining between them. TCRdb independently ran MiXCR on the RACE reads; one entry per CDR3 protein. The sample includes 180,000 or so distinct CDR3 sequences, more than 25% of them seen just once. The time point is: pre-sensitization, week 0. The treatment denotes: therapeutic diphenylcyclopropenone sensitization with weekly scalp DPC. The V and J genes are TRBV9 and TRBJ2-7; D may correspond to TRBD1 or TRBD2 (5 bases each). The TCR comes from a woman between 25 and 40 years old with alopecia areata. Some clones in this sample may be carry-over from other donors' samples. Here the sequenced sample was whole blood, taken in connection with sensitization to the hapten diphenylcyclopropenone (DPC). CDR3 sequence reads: CASSVTGTHYEQYF. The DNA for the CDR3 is TGTGCCAGCAGCGTCACGGGGACGCACTACGAGCAGTACTTC. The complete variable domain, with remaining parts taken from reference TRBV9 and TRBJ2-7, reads DSGVTQTPKHLITATGQRVTLRCSPRSGDLSVYWYQQSLDQGLQFLIQYYNGEERAKGNILERFSAQQFPDLHSELNLSSLELGDSALYFCASSVTGTHYEQYFGPGTRLTVT.